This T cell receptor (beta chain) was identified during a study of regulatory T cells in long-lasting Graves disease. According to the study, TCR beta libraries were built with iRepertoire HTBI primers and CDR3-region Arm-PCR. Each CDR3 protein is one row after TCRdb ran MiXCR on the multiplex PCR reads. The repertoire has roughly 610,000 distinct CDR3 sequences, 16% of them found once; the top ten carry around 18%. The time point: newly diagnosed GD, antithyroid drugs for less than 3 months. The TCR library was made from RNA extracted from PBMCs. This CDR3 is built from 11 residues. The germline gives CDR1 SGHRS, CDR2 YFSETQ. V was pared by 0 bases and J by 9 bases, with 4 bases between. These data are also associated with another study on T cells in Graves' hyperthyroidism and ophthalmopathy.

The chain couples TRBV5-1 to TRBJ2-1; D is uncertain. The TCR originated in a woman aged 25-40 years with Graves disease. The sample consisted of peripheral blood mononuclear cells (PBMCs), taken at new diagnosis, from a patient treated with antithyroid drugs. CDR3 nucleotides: TGCGCCAGCAGCTTGGAGGTTGAGCAGTTCTTC. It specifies CASSLEVEQFF.